This note documents a single TCR beta chain sequence. This sample was taken from a study of OX40 agonist ivuxolimab in advanced cancers. This CDR3 contains 14 residues. Germline V gene sequence: CDR1 SEHNR, CDR2 FQNEAQ (reference sequence). Trimming pared 0 bases from V and 1 base from J, leaving 3 bases between. The repertoire was sequenced with immunoSEQ multiplex PCR; TCRdb's copy has only in-frame clones and lacks some. The sample yields 60,000 to 65,000 clones, roughly 80% seen once. The TCR originated in an adult with an advanced solid tumor such as melanoma, head and neck, liver or kidney cancer. This material consisted of CD4+ or CD8+ T cells sorted from blood, taken in a trial of the OX40 agonist ivuxolimab. The rearrangement links TRBV7-9 to TRBJ2-2; no clear D gene. The CDR3 nucleotides read TGTGCCAGCAGCTTAGCCTGGAACACCGGGGAGCTGTTTTTT. It codes for CASSLAWNTGELFF.